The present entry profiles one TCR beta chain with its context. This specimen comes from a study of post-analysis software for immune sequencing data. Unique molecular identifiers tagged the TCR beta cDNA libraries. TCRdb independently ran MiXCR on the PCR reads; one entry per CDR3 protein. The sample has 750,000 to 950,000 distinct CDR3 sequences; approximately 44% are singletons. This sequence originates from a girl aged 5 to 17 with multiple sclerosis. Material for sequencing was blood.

The CDR3 DNA follows: TGTGCCACCAGCACAAGGACGGGACGGCTAGCGGGAGATTTATTTTACAATGAGCAGTTCTTC. This gives the protein CATSTRTGRLAGDLFYNEQFF. The chain combines TRBV15 with TRBJ2-1, with 10 bases fitting TRBD2. Germline V CDR1 and CDR2: LNHNV, YYDKDF (reference sequence). V gave up 4 bases and J gave up 4 bases; unmatched junction bases: 22. The CDR3 is 21 amino acids.